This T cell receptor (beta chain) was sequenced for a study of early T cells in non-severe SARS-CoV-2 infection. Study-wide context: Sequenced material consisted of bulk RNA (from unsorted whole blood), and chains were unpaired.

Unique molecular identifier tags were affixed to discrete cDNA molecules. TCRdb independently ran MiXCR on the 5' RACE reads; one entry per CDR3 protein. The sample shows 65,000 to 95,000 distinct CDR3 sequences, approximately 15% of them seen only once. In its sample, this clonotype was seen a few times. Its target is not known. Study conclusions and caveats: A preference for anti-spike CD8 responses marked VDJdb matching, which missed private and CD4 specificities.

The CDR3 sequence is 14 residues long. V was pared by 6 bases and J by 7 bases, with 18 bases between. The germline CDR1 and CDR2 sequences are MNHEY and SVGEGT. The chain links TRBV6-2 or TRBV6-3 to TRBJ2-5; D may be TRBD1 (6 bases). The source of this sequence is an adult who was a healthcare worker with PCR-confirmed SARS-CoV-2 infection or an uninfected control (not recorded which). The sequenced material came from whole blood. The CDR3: CASRPGQNSGTQYF. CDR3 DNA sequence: TGTGCCAGCAGGCCGGGACAAAACTCGGGGACCCAGTACTTC.